Below are 31 T cell receptor beta chains sequenced from a single sample in a study of OX40 agonist ivuxolimab in advanced cancers. Some clones are missing from TCRdb's copy, which holds only in-frame ones; the method was immunoSEQ multiplex PCR. Among 70,000 to 85,000 clones, approximately 90% were seen once, and the ten largest hold under 7.5%. Material: CD4+ or CD8+ T cells sorted from blood, obtained in a trial of the OX40 agonist ivuxolimab. The receptors were gathered from an adult with an advanced solid tumor such as melanoma, head and neck, liver or kidney cancer.

The sample holds a few counts of this clone. This chain links TRBV7-3 with TRBJ1-1; D is unclear. Trimming left V 0 bases short and J 8 bases short, with 10 bases between. CDR1 is SGHTA, CDR2 FQGTGA, per germline. The CDR3 sequence is 13 residues long. CDR3 in amino acids: CASSLTVLSEAFF. The DNA for the CDR3 is TGTGCCAGCAGCTTAACGGTACTCTCGGAAGCTTTCTTT.

V usage is TRBV6-1 and J usage is TRBJ1-2; 7 bases are a match to TRBD1. Germline values: CDR1 MNHNS, CDR2 SASEGT. The CDR3 contains 14 residues. V lost 3 bases and J lost 8; bases outside the gene matches: 9. The CDR3 region is CASSDWDRAGGYTF. In DNA, the CDR3 is TGTGCCAGCAGTGATTGGGACAGAGCTGGGGGCTACACCTTC.

The gene calls are TRBV19 and TRBJ2-7; TRBD2 is a possible D gene (5 bases). The V gene lost 1 base and the J gene lost 4 bases, with 11 bases spanning the gap. Germline V CDR1 and CDR2: LNHDA, SQIVND (reference sequence). This CDR3 spans 14 amino acids. This CDR3 is CASSIGGFLYEQYF. DNA of the CDR3: TGTGCCAGTAGTATAGGAGGGTTTCTATACGAGCAGTACTTC.

This clone was detected a few times. The CDR3 region has the DNA TGTGCCAGCAGTTTACTTGGTAATAATGAAAAACTGTTTTTT. Residues: CASSLLGNNEKLFF. The V and J genes are TRBV27 and TRBJ1-4; D remains ambiguous. The CDR3 spans 14 residues. V gave up 2 bases and J gave up 4 bases, with 8 bases separating them. Germline values: CDR1 MNHEY, CDR2 SMNVEV (reference sequence).

V and J are TRBV19 and TRBJ1-5; D call uncertain. Trimming removed 3 bases at V and 1 base at J, with 4 bases between. The CDR3 totals 13 residues. The germline gives CDR1 LNHDA, CDR2 SQIVND (reference sequence). In DNA, the CDR3 is TGTGCCAGTAGTATGGGCAGCAATCAGCCCCAGCATTTT. Its protein is CASSMGSNQPQHF.

The genes are TRBV4-2 and TRBJ1-4; D unresolved. This CDR3 has 17 residues. Germline V gives CDR1 LGHNA, CDR2 YNFKEQ. The V gene lost 0 bases and the J gene lost 0 bases, with 11 bases spanning the gap. Here the CDR3 reads CASSQDLVGATNEKLFF. The CDR3 DNA follows: TGTGCCAGCAGCCAAGATCTTGTCGGCGCAACTAATGAAAAACTGTTTTTT.

J is TRBJ2-2 and V is TRBV4-1, with TRBD2 matching over 9 bases. The germline V gene has CDR1 MGHRA and CDR2 YSYEKL. Trimming took 4 bases from V and 1 from J; bases not matched to a gene: 1. This CDR3 spans 15 amino acids. Here the CDR3 DNA reads TGCGCCAGCAGCCTTAGCGGGGGGAACACCGGGGAGCTGTTTTTT. Translated, it gives CASSLSGGNTGELFF.

The chain combines TRBV18 with TRBJ2-7; 7 bases align to TRBD1. Per germline, CDR1 KGHSH and CDR2 LQKENI. Losses at the gene ends were 1 base for V and 4 bases for J; bases not matched to a gene: 4. This CDR3 is 14 amino acids long. The CDR3 bases are TGTGCCAGCTCACCACGTGACAGGGCTTACGAGCAGTACTTC. Translating it yields CASSPRDRAYEQYF.

The rearrangement joins TRBV2 to TRBJ1-5, with D maybe TRBD1 (5 bases). The germline CDR1 and CDR2 sequences are SNHLY and FYNNEI. The CDR3 has 13 amino acids. Between the trimmed V and J ends, which lost 7 bases and 9 bases, there was a span of 16 bases. This CDR3 is CASKGGVTTPQHF. The DNA for the CDR3 is TGTGCCAGCAAAGGAGGGGTTACCACGCCCCAGCATTTT.

This clone was seen only once. This sequence joins TRBV27 and TRBJ1-5, with D unresolved. V lost 5 bases, J lost 0 bases, and 8 bases lay in between. The CDR3 spans 14 residues. Looked up from germline, CDR1 is MNHEY and CDR2 is SMNVEV (reference sequence). The CDR3 loop is CASSHYASNQPQHF. DNA for the CDR3: TGTGCCAGCAGTCATTACGCTAGCAATCAGCCCCAGCATTTT.

This sequence joins TRBV19 and TRBJ1-5, with 9 nucleotides matching TRBD1. Germline loops: CDR1 LNHDA, CDR2 SQIVND (reference sequence). The junction had 17 bases not matched to a gene; V was cut back by 5 bases and J by 0 bases. The CDR3 is 20 amino acids. Here the CDR3 DNA reads TGTGCCAGTAGTGCCCACACCGGGACAGGGAGATTTAATAGCAATCAGCCCCAGCATTTT. This codes for CASSAHTGTGRFNSNQPQHF. Together with reference TRBV19 and TRBJ1-5, the CDR3 gives the full variable domain: DGGITQSPKYLFRKEGQNVTLSCEQNLNHDAMYWYRQDPGQGLRLIYYSQIVNDFQKGDIAEGYSVSREKKESFPLTVTSAQKNPTAFYLCASSAHTGTGRFNSNQPQHFGDGTRLSIL.

This clone has just a few counts. The chain links TRBV27 to TRBJ2-7; the D is unclear. CDR3 length equals 8 residues. The germline V gene has CDR1 MNHEY and CDR2 SMNVEV (reference sequence). V lost 7 bases and J 8 bases, leaving 3 bases between the germline ends. The CDR3 sequence: CASTQQYF. For the CDR3, the DNA is TGTGCCAGCACCCAGCAGTACTTC.

The chain combines TRBV7-2 with TRBJ1-5; D not resolved. CDR1 is SGHTA, CDR2 FQGNSA, per germline. This CDR3 contains 15 residues. Trimming removed 1 base at V and 0 bases at J, with 7 bases between. The CDR3 loop reads CASSLVPDSNQPQHF. CDR3 sequence (DNA): TGTGCCAGCAGCTTAGTCCCAGATAGCAATCAGCCCCAGCATTTT.

This clone showed up just once. The J gene is TRBJ1-2, the V gene TRBV21-1; the table's D call, TRBD1, was not checked against the DNA. TRBV21-1 is recorded as a pseudogene. The CDR3 totals 13 residues. CDR3 in DNA: TGTGCCACCGTCCAGGGAAAGAACTATGGCTACACCTTC. Its protein product is CATVQGKNYGYTF.

V gene TRBV27 combines with J gene TRBJ2-7, with D maybe TRBD2 (6 bases). V lost 6 bases, J lost 3 bases, and 24 bases lay in between. The CDR3 has 17 residues. CDR1 and CDR2 from the germline V gene are MNHEY and SMNVEV (reference sequence). CDR3 sequence (DNA): TGTGCCAGCAGATCCCCTGGGTTGGGGGGTGAAATCTACGAGCAGTACTTC. Translated, it gives CASRSPGLGGEIYEQYF.

V usage is TRBV11-2 and J usage is TRBJ1-2, with D perhaps matching TRBD1 (6 bases). Trimming took off 3 bases at V and 6 bases at J, with 11 bases between the two ends. CDR3 size: 13 residues. The germline V gene encodes CDR1 SGHAT and CDR2 FQNNGV. CDR3 DNA sequence: TGTGCCAGCAGCTTGGGGGCAGGGGATGGCTACACCTTC. Translation: CASSLGAGDGYTF.

The chain joins TRBV7-9 to TRBJ1-1; 9 bases are shared with TRBD1. J was trimmed by 3 bases and V by 5 bases; bases with no gene match: 7. This CDR3 spans 15 amino acids. CDR1 is SEHNR and CDR2 is FQNEAQ in the germline V gene (reference sequence). The CDR3 coding sequence is TGTGCCAGCAGCCCCGGGACAGGGATGGACACTGAAGCTTTCTTT. It codes for CASSPGTGMDTEAFF.

The chain combines TRBV19 with TRBJ2-1; D tentatively fits TRBD1 or TRBD2 (5 bases each). This CDR3 is built from 11 residues. V was clipped by 5 bases and J by 9 bases, with 8 bases between them. The germline CDR1 and CDR2 sequences are LNHDA and SQIVND (reference sequence). The CDR3 DNA sequence: TGTGCCAGTAGTCCCGGGACTGAGCAGTTCTTC. Translating gives CASSPGTEQFF.

J is TRBJ1-1 and V is TRBV19, with a possible D match to TRBD1 (5 bases). The CDR3 is 13 residues long. The V gene lost 4 bases and the J gene lost 7 bases, with 13 bases spanning the gap. Per the germline V gene, CDR1 is LNHDA and CDR2 is SQIVND (reference sequence). The CDR3 reads CASSNLGGVEAFF. The CDR3 DNA reads as TGTGCCAGTAGTAATCTTGGGGGGGTTGAAGCTTTCTTT. The whole variable domain, filled in from reference TRBV19 and TRBJ1-1, reads DGGITQSPKYLFRKEGQNVTLSCEQNLNHDAMYWYRQDPGQGLRLIYYSQIVNDFQKGDIAEGYSVSREKKESFPLTVTSAQKNPTAFYLCASSNLGGVEAFFGQGTRLTVV.

V gene TRBV30 combines with J gene TRBJ2-3, with 8 bases identical to TRBD2. CDR1 and CDR2 (germline): GTSNPN, SVGIG (reference sequence). The CDR3 sequence is 15 residues long. V shed 5 bases and J 0 bases; nucleotides not matched to a gene: 7. The CDR3 sequence: CAWSGGAASTDTQYF. CDR3 in DNA: TGTGCCTGGTCCGGGGGGGCGGCTAGCACAGATACGCAGTATTTT.

The chain combines TRBV19 with TRBJ1-5; possibly TRBD1 for D (5 bases). The V gene's germline CDR1 is LNHDA and CDR2 SQIVND (reference sequence). CDR3 length: 15 amino acids. With 6 bases removed from V and 0 bases from J, the gap between germline ends came to 12 bases. The chain's CDR3 is CASSLLQGSNQPQHF. Written as DNA, the CDR3 is TGTGCCAGTAGCCTCCTTCAGGGTAGCAATCAGCCCCAGCATTTT. Together with reference TRBV19 and TRBJ1-5, the CDR3 gives the full variable domain: DGGITQSPKYLFRKEGQNVTLSCEQNLNHDAMYWYRQDPGQGLRLIYYSQIVNDFQKGDIAEGYSVSREKKESFPLTVTSAQKNPTAFYLCASSLLQGSNQPQHFGDGTRLSIL.

This chain links TRBV4-2 with TRBJ2-1; a possible D gene is TRBD2 (6 bases). This CDR3 is 16 amino acids long. CDR1 and CDR2 from the germline V gene are LGHNA and YNFKEQ. Trimming shortened V by 5 bases and J by 0 bases, and 14 bases separated the two germline ends. The CDR3 loop is CASSLIGGSSYNEQFF. CDR3 bases: TGTGCCAGCAGCTTAATTGGGGGGAGCTCCTACAATGAGCAGTTCTTC.

This clone was seen a single time. The chain has TRBV14 and TRBJ2-4; 13 bases align to TRBD2. V was pared by 4 bases and J by 1 base, with 1 base of the junction left unmatched. The CDR3 totals 16 residues. Germline assignment: CDR1 SGHDN and CDR2 FVKESK. CDR3 loop: CASSPTSGGAKNIQYF. In DNA, the CDR3 is TGTGCCAGCAGCCCGACTAGCGGGGGGGCCAAAAACATTCAGTACTTC.

This chain links TRBV7-9 with TRBJ1-1; perhaps TRBD1 as D (5 bases). V was pared by 5 bases and J by 5 bases, with 21 bases between. The CDR3 spans 16 residues. Germline V CDR1 and CDR2: SEHNR, FQNEAQ (reference sequence). Here the CDR3 DNA reads TGTGCCAGCAGCCTTCACTTAGGCAGGGTAGGAACTGAAGCTTTCTTT. Residues: CASSLHLGRVGTEAFF.

The V call is TRBV28, the J call TRBJ1-1; no definite D call. V shed 2 bases and J shed 1 base, with 17 bases lying between them. The CDR3 loop spans 17 amino acids. The germline CDR1 and CDR2 sequences are MDHEN and SYDVKM. For the CDR3, the DNA is TGTGCCAGCAGTTTAGGAGCCCATTATGTTTCGAACACTGAAGCTTTCTTT. This translates into CASSLGAHYVSNTEAFF. Looking up the rest from reference TRBV28 and TRBJ1-1 gives the full variable domain: DVKVTQSSRYLVKRTGEKVFLECVQDMDHENMFWYRQDPGLGLRLIYFSYDVKMKEKGDIPEGYSVSREKKERFSLILESASTNQTSMYLCASSLGAHYVSNTEAFFGQGTRLTVV.

J is TRBJ2-5 and V is TRBV19; TRBD1 might be the D (6 bases). This CDR3 region has 15 residues. V was shortened by 5 bases and J by 5 bases, with 18 bases between the two germline ends. CDR1 and CDR2 (germline): LNHDA, SQIVND (reference sequence). DNA for the CDR3: TGTGCCAGTAGTTCCTTGGGACACTTCCAGGAGACCCAGTACTTC. As protein: CASSSLGHFQETQYF.

The chain carries TRBV7-8 and TRBJ2-1, with 7 bases lining up with TRBD1. The CDR3 covers 17 residues. J gave up 0 bases and V 7 bases, and 12 bases lay outside the gene matches. CDR1 is SGHVS, CDR2 FQNEAQ, per germline. The CDR3 DNA is TGTGCCAGCACCATGCCCCAGGGGGTAAGCTCCTACAATGAGCAGTTCTTC. Protein: CASTMPQGVSSYNEQFF.

The gene calls are TRBV27 and TRBJ2-2; TRBD1 is a possible D gene (5 bases). V gave up 4 bases and J gave up 2 bases, with 20 bases separating them. Germline values: CDR1 MNHEY, CDR2 SMNVEV (reference sequence). The CDR3 has 18 amino acids. The CDR3 protein is CASSSHYLTVSNTGELFF. The CDR3 region has the DNA TGTGCCAGCAGTTCCCACTACTTGACAGTCTCAAACACCGGGGAGCTGTTTTTT.

The CDR3 nucleotides are TGTGCCTCCGCCCCCGGGGGGACAGGGTGGACTGAAGCTTTCTTT. This encodes CASAPGGTGWTEAFF. The rearrangement links TRBV30 to TRBJ1-1; 9 nucleotides agree with TRBD1. This CDR3 comprises 15 residues. V trimming: 7 bases; J trimming: 5 bases; junction bases outside the gene matches: 14. CDR1 is GTSNPN, CDR2 SVGIG, per germline (reference sequence).

The J gene is TRBJ1-3, the V gene TRBV4-1; D is unresolved. Germline V gives CDR1 MGHRA, CDR2 YSYEKL. The CDR3 has 16 residues. V was trimmed by 4 bases and J by 0 bases, leaving 13 bases between them. The DNA of the CDR3 is TGCGCCAGCAGCCCAGAAGGACCGTACTCTGGAAACACCATATATTTT. Protein: CASSPEGPYSGNTIYF.

This sequence joins TRBV5-8 and TRBJ2-4, with D maybe TRBD1 (6 bases). Per germline, CDR1 SGHTS and CDR2 YDEGEE. V dropped 0 bases and J dropped 0 bases, with 10 bases sitting between them. The length of the CDR3 is 16 residues. CDR3 nucleotides: TGTGCCAGCAGCTTGGGGACAGTTCTAGCCAAAAACATTCAGTACTTC. Amino acids: CASSLGTVLAKNIQYF.